This record covers a single TCR beta chain. The CDR3 is 11 amino acids. Trimming stripped 7 bases from V and 7 bases from J, with 10 bases between. CDR1 is MNHEY and CDR2 is SVGAGI in the germline V gene. The data originate from a study of cytomegalovirus exposure and HLA in healthy donors. Vbeta (60) and Jbeta (13) primers were used in the PCR. Repertoires were generated with immunoSEQ multiplex PCR, while TCRdb's copy carries only in-frame clones and drops some. This table has fewer than 120,000 clones, approximately 83% appearing once. The receptor's source is a man aged 35 to 55 in good health and CMV-seronegative. The chain carries TRBV6-5 and TRBJ1-2, with D maybe TRBD1 (5 bases). The specimen was PBMCs. The CDR3 sequence: CASKGLGGYTF. CDR3 DNA sequence: TGTGCCAGCAAGGGGTTAGGTGGCTACACCTTC.